This T cell receptor beta chain is from a study of T cells in Graves' hyperthyroidism and ophthalmopathy. RNA transcripts were the template for amplifying TCR beta CDR3 regions. An initial round of RT-PCR targeting the TCR CDR3 relied on the HTBI primer set. TCRdb itself ran the multiplex PCR reads through MiXCR, one entry per CDR3 protein. The sample consists of 500,000 to 600,000 distinct CDR3 sequences, 46% of them appearing once. V dropped 6 bases and J dropped 0 bases, with 17 bases sitting between them. Germline V gives CDR1 DFQATT, CDR2 SNEGSKA (reference sequence). The CDR3 consists of 15 residues. Disease duration under 2 months; hyperthyroidism patients were aged 18 to 65. This clonotype was seen ten or more times.

The sample consisted of peripheral blood or thyroid tissue (not recorded which). The chain is built from TRBV20-1 and TRBJ1-1, with unresolved D. The sequence derives from a woman between 18 and 30 years old with Graves' hyperthyroidism. Here the CDR3 DNA reads TGCAGTGCCCCTCGTTTTGCAGGCCTGAACACTGAAGCTTTCTTT. Translation: CSAPRFAGLNTEAFF.